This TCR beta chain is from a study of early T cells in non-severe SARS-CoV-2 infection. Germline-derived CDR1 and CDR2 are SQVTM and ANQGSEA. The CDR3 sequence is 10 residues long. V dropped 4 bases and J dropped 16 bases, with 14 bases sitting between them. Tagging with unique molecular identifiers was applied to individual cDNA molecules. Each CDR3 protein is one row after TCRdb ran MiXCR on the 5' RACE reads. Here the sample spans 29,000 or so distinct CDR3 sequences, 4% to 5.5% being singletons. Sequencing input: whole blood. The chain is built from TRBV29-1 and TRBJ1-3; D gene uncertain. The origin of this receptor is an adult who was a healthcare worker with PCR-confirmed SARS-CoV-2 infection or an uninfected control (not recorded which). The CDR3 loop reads CSVADGLMYF. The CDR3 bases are TGCAGCGTTGCGGACGGACTAATGTATTTT.